This T cell receptor (beta chain) was sequenced in a study of control samples from healthy donors and cancer patients. Clones were sequenced by immunoSEQ multiplex PCR, and TCRdb holds only the in-frame ones, with some missing. The sample lists 150,000 to 200,000 clones; 96% were seen once. This TCR was recovered from a woman in her twenties or thirties in good health. Sequencing was performed on blood.

The CDR3 loop is CASSLSTGVFGYTF. The CDR3 DNA sequence: TGTGCCAGCAGTTTGTCAACGGGGGTTTTTGGCTACACCTTC. The chain recombines TRBV28 with TRBJ1-2; D might be TRBD1 (5 bases). This CDR3 region has 14 residues. Germline V gene lookup returns CDR1 MDHEN and CDR2 SYDVKM. V dropped 3 bases and J dropped 7 bases, with 15 bases sitting between them.